The 4 T cell receptor beta chains below were found in one sample sequenced in a study of beta chain features in type 1 diabetes listed by TCRdb under 2018. General conclusions and limits of the study: A moderate but significant shortening of TCRB CDR3 length was observed in type 1 diabetes patients in all four CD4+ subsets.

Preparation of the library involved the immunoSEQ multiplex PCR assay. The High Capacity cDNA Reverse Transcription Kit was used to reverse transcribe all of the isolated RNA, meaning that expressed TCRB transcripts were what got sequenced. Held by TCRdb, this immuneACCESS table contains in-frame sequences only and omits some clones. Under half of the omission traces to an unresolved V gene where checked; the cause of the rest is unknown. This sample comprises more than 300,000 clones, around 12% of them detected only once. In total, the top ten clones hold roughly 0.0097% of the sample. Their recognized antigens are unknown. The specimen was naive CD4+ T cells from blood. In the paper's terms, the cell subset or site label means: true naive CD4+ T cells. The receptors here all came from a woman between 18 and 29 years old with type 1 diabetes.

This sequence joins TRBV9 and TRBJ2-1; 8 nucleotides agree with TRBD1. J gave up 6 bases and V 6 bases, and 8 bases lay outside the gene matches. Germline-derived CDR1 and CDR2 are SGDLS and YYNGEE. This CDR3 comprises 14 residues. CDR3 residues: CASTPRGQGNEQFF. The CDR3 nucleotides are TGTGCCAGCACCCCCAGGGGGCAGGGCAATGAGCAGTTCTTC. The variable domain in full, completed from reference TRBV9 and TRBJ2-1, reads DSGVTQTPKHLITATGQRVTLRCSPRSGDLSVYWYQQSLDQGLQFLIQYYNGEERAKGNILERFSAQQFPDLHSELNLSSLELGDSALYFCASTPRGQGNEQFFGPGTRLTVL.

The chain carries TRBV9 and TRBJ2-7; D perhaps matches TRBD1 (6 bases). V dropped 0 bases and J dropped 6 bases, with 10 bases sitting between them. The CDR3 is 13 residues long. Germline V gene lookup returns CDR1 SGDLS and CDR2 YYNGEE. Here the CDR3 DNA reads TGTGCCAGCAGCGTAGTGGGGGCTGGCGAGCAGTACTTC. Translation gives CASSVVGAGEQYF.

V usage is TRBV7-9 and J usage is TRBJ1-4; D not resolved. CDR1 and CDR2 from the germline V gene are SEHNR and FQNEAQ (reference sequence). The V end was cut by 6 bases, the J end by 5 bases, with 7 bases between. This CDR3 has 12 amino acids. The CDR3 nucleotides read TGTGCCAGCAGTCTCAGGAATGAAAAACTGTTTTTT. Translating gives CASSLRNEKLFF. The complete variable domain, with remaining parts taken from reference TRBV7-9 and TRBJ1-4, reads DTGVSQNPRHKITKRGQNVTFRCDPISEHNRLYWYRQTLGQGPEFLTYFQNEAQLEKSRLLSDRFSAERPKGSFSTLEIQRTEQGDSAMYLCASSLRNEKLFFGSGTQLSVL.

This rearrangement joins TRBV28 to TRBJ1-2, with D tentatively TRBD1 (6 bases). From germline, CDR1 is MDHEN and CDR2 SYDVKM. CDR3 length: 14 residues. V lost 7 bases to trimming and J lost 2 bases, with 14 bases between them. CDR3 in DNA: TGTGCCAGCACCACCGGAGACAGGAACTATGGCTACACCTTC. This translates into CASTTGDRNYGYTF.